The 7 T cell receptor beta chains given below trace back to one sample, sequenced in a study of regulatory T cells in long-lasting Graves disease. Sample time point: newly diagnosed GD, antithyroid drugs for less than 3 months. With RNA extracted from PBMCs as input, the TCR library was made. With iRepertoire HTBI primers and Arm-PCR of CDR3 regions, TCR beta libraries were built. TCRdb passed the multiplex PCR reads through MiXCR, listing each CDR3 protein once. The table lists 400,000 to 550,000 distinct CDR3 sequences, 15% of them singletons. These data also featured in a second study, about T cells in Graves' hyperthyroidism and ophthalmopathy.

This specimen consisted of peripheral blood mononuclear cells (PBMCs), obtained at new diagnosis, from a patient treated with antithyroid drugs. The receptors here all came from a woman in her thirties with Graves disease.

This clonotype was found many times. The chain is built from TRBV10-3 and TRBJ2-1; the D gene is possibly TRBD2 (9 bases). The V gene lost 2 bases and the J gene lost 8 bases, with 22 bases spanning the gap. Per germline, CDR1 ENHRY and CDR2 SYGVKD. There are 17 residues in the CDR3. The CDR3 loop reads CAISETRGLAGSDEQFF. The CDR3 coding sequence is TGTGCCATCAGTGAGACCAGGGGGCTAGCGGGAAGCGATGAGCAGTTCTTC.

This clonotype appeared a single time. This is likely an artifact of a read error, given a far larger clone one base away. The chain carries TRBV11-2 and TRBJ2-1; TRBD1 aligns across 9 bases. The ends lost 3 bases at V and 10 bases at J; junction bases unmatched: 13. This CDR3 contains 16 residues. CDR1 is SGHAT and CDR2 is FQNNGV in the germline V gene. CDR3: CASSFTTGGAKNEQFF. The CDR3 region has the DNA TGTGCCAGCAGCTTTACTACAGGGGGCGCGAAAAACGAGCAGTTCTTC.

On this clonotype: Given a much more abundant clone one base away, this may be a read error. It is likely a read error, because the conserved phenylalanine at the end of the CDR3 is missing. The gene calls are TRBV30 and TRBJ1-1; D is uncertain. Per germline, CDR1 GTSNPN and CDR2 SVGIG (reference sequence). The CDR3 has 10 amino acids. V lost 7 bases, J lost 10 bases, and 13 bases lay in between. The chain's CDR3 is CAYAGIGAFS. CDR3 nucleotide sequence: TGTGCCTACGCCGGGATTGGAGCTTTCTCT.

This clonotype was seen repeatedly, ten times or more. The germline gene is not matched at one end of the junction; a read error may be the cause. V gene TRBV5-1 combines with J gene TRBJ1-1; no clear D gene. This CDR3 is built from 14 residues. Germline V gene sequence: CDR1 SGHRS, CDR2 YFSETQ. The CDR3 nucleotides are TGCGCCAGCAGCCAAATCGGACGGAACACTGAAGCTTTCTTC. It translates to CASSQIGRNTEAFF.

The CDR3 is CVLETGSTDTQYF. The CDR3, as DNA: TGCGTACTGGAAACCGGTAGCACAGATACGCAGTATTTT. The rearrangement uses TRBV29-1 and TRBJ2-3; D is unclear. The CDR3 runs 13 residues. Germline assignment: CDR1 SQVTM and CDR2 ANQGSEA.

This clonotype has only a few counts. The CDR3 DNA follows: TGTGCCAGTAGAACCGGGCAAAGACAGCCCCAGCATTTT. It is translated as CASRTGQRQPQHF. The V and J genes are TRBV19 and TRBJ1-5, with D unclear. The CDR3 spans 13 residues. Germline lookup yields CDR1 LNHDA and CDR2 SQIVND (reference sequence). The V end was cut by 6 bases, the J end by 7 bases, with 13 bases between.

This clonotype showed up many times. The chain is built from TRBV7-8 and TRBJ1-5; 7 nucleotides agree with TRBD1. Germline V gives CDR1 SGHVS, CDR2 FQNEAQ. Trimming cost V 4 bases and J 3 bases; bases outside gene matches: 3. The CDR3 totals 14 residues. CDR3 in amino acids: CASSSDRINQPQHF. The CDR3 DNA reads as TGTGCCAGCAGCTCGGACAGGATCAATCAGCCCCAGCATTTT.